These T cell receptor beta chains were read from a single sample in a study of cytomegalovirus exposure and HLA in healthy donors. Assay: immunoSEQ multiplex PCR; the TCRdb copy retains only in-frame clones and omits some. The sample shows about 97,000 clones, under 85% of them seen only once. Sequenced sample: PBMCs. The receptors originated from a middle-aged woman in good health and CMV-seronegative. Both conserved end residues are part of each CDR3. The order of the fields is J gene, D gene, V gene, clone size, CDR3 DNA, CDR3 protein. The D gene is left open where the match is weak. A row's size may be missing; if present it is once, few, many or a size class.

j_gene: TRBJ2-7
d_gene: .
v_gene: TRBV6-1
abundance: .
CDR3nt: TGTGCCAGCAGTGAAACTGGGACAACGTACTTC
CDR3aa: CASSETGTTYF

j_gene: TRBJ1-1
d_gene: .
v_gene: TRBV20-1
abundance: .
CDR3nt: TGCAGTGCTACCCGTGTGTCTGAAGCTTTCTTT
CDR3aa: CSATRVSEAFF

j_gene: TRBJ2-5
d_gene: TRBD1
v_gene: TRBV29-1
abundance: .
CDR3nt: TGCAGCGTTTCAAGAGGGGACAGACAAGAGACCCAGTACTTC
CDR3aa: CSVSRGDRQETQYF

j_gene: TRBJ2-7
d_gene: .
v_gene: TRBV18
abundance: .
CDR3nt: TGTGCCAGCTCGTCAGGAGGACTGGTGTACGAGCAGTACTTC
CDR3aa: CASSSGGLVYEQYF

j_gene: TRBJ2-7
d_gene: .
v_gene: TRBV9
abundance: few
CDR3nt: TGTGCCAGCAGCGTAGATCCGGAGCCCTCCTACGAGCAGTACTTC
CDR3aa: CASSVDPEPSYEQYF

j_gene: TRBJ2-1
d_gene: TRBD2
v_gene: TRBV4-1
abundance: .
CDR3nt: TGCGCCAGCAGCCATGGACTAGCGGGAATCAATGAGCAGTTCTTC
CDR3aa: CASSHGLAGINEQFF

j_gene: TRBJ2-3
d_gene: TRBD1
v_gene: TRBV14
abundance: .
CDR3nt: TGTGCCAGCAGCCCGAGGGACAGGGCCTCAGATACGCAGTATTTT
CDR3aa: CASSPRDRASDTQYF

j_gene: TRBJ2-1
d_gene: TRBD2
v_gene: TRBV4-2
abundance: .
CDR3nt: TGTGCCAGCAGCCACCGACTAGCGGACTCCTACAATGAGCAGTTCTTC
CDR3aa: CASSHRLADSYNEQFF

j_gene: TRBJ2-7
d_gene: TRBD2
v_gene: TRBV7-9
abundance: .
CDR3nt: TGTGCCAGCAGCGTAGGGGTAGCGGGGGGCTACGAGCAGTACTTC
CDR3aa: CASSVGVAGGYEQYF

j_gene: TRBJ1-2
d_gene: .
v_gene: TRBV2
abundance: .
CDR3nt: TGTGCCAGCAGTGCCCCTACCCCCAGGTTAAGCTATGGCTACACCTTC
CDR3aa: CASSAPTPRLSYGYTF

j_gene: TRBJ2-1
d_gene: TRBD2
v_gene: TRBV6-5
abundance: .
CDR3nt: TGTGCCAGCAGCCGAGCGGGAATATACAATGAGCAGTTCTTC
CDR3aa: CASSRAGIYNEQFF

j_gene: TRBJ2-2
d_gene: TRBD2
v_gene: TRBV6-6
abundance: .
CDR3nt: TGTGCCAGCAGCCCGATCCGGGGGGCCGGGGAGCTGTTTTTT
CDR3aa: CASSPIRGAGELFF

j_gene: TRBJ1-5
d_gene: .
v_gene: TRBV7-9
abundance: .
CDR3nt: TGTTCCAGCAGCCTCGGGGGATATCGAAGCAATCAGCCCCAGCATTTT
CDR3aa: CSSSLGGYRSNQPQHF

j_gene: TRBJ2-5
d_gene: TRBD2
v_gene: TRBV6-6
abundance: .
CDR3nt: TGTGCCAGCAGACTAGCGGGGGATGGGACCCAGTACTTC
CDR3aa: CASRLAGDGTQYF

j_gene: TRBJ1-6
d_gene: TRBD1
v_gene: TRBV7-2
abundance: .
CDR3nt: TGTGCCAGCAGCCTCCAAGGGGACAGGGGGCCTTTATATAATTCCCCCCTCCACTTT
CDR3aa: CASSLQGDRGPLYNSPLHF

j_gene: TRBJ1-6
d_gene: .
v_gene: TRBV6-5
abundance: .
CDR3nt: TGTGCCAGCAGTGTACAGGGTGGTAATTCACCCCTCCACTTT
CDR3aa: CASSVQGGNSPLHF

j_gene: TRBJ2-1
d_gene: TRBD2
v_gene: TRBV11-3
abundance: .
CDR3nt: TGTGCCAGCAGCTTTCTAGCGGGAGGCGAGCAGTTCTTC
CDR3aa: CASSFLAGGEQFF

j_gene: TRBJ2-7
d_gene: .
v_gene: TRBV27
abundance: .
CDR3nt: TGTGCCAGCAGTTTATCGAGGAGGGCCAACGAGCAGTACTTC
CDR3aa: CASSLSRRANEQYF

j_gene: TRBJ2-7
d_gene: TRBD2
v_gene: TRBV29-1
abundance: .
CDR3nt: TGCAGCGTGGCACCCGGACTAGCGGCTCCCTACGAGCAGTACTTC
CDR3aa: CSVAPGLAAPYEQYF

j_gene: TRBJ1-2
d_gene: .
v_gene: TRBV27
abundance: .
CDR3nt: TGTGCCAGCAGTTTATCGATCGGGGGTGGCTACACCTTC
CDR3aa: CASSLSIGGGYTF

j_gene: TRBJ2-1
d_gene: .
v_gene: TRBV19
abundance: .
CDR3nt: TGTGCCAGTAGTATAGGGAGACAATATTCGAGGACAGCCCCATACAATGAGCAGTTCTTC
CDR3aa: CASSIGRQYSRTAPYNEQFF

j_gene: TRBJ2-1
d_gene: TRBD2
v_gene: TRBV7-3
abundance: .
CDR3nt: TGTGCCAGCAGCAATGGACTAGCGGGGGTTTATGAGCAGTTCTTC
CDR3aa: CASSNGLAGVYEQFF

j_gene: TRBJ1-2
d_gene: TRBD1
v_gene: TRBV19
abundance: .
CDR3nt: TGTGCCAGTAGTTCTACAGGGGGACAAAACTATGGCTACACCTTC
CDR3aa: CASSSTGGQNYGYTF

j_gene: TRBJ1-1
d_gene: .
v_gene: TRBV6-1
abundance: few
CDR3nt: TGTGCCAGCAGTAAGCAACAGGGACGGAACACTGAAGCTTTCTTT
CDR3aa: CASSKQQGRNTEAFF

j_gene: TRBJ2-1
d_gene: .
v_gene: TRBV5-1
abundance: .
CDR3nt: TGCGCCAGCAGCCCCGTGATAGCTGACAATGAGCAGTTCTTC
CDR3aa: CASSPVIADNEQFF

j_gene: TRBJ2-7
d_gene: TRBD2
v_gene: TRBV9
abundance: once
CDR3nt: TGTGCCAGCAGCGTAAGTCCCGGGACTAGCGGAGCTCACGAGCAGTACTTC
CDR3aa: CASSVSPGTSGAHEQYF

j_gene: TRBJ2-2
d_gene: TRBD1
v_gene: TRBV30
abundance: .
CDR3nt: TGTGCCTTGTTACAGGGGATCCCCGGGGAGCTGTTTTTT
CDR3aa: CALLQGIPGELFF

j_gene: TRBJ1-1
d_gene: TRBD1
v_gene: TRBV27
abundance: .
CDR3nt: TGTGCCAGCAGTCCCCGGGACAGGGGACTGAACACTGAAGCTTTCTTT
CDR3aa: CASSPRDRGLNTEAFF

j_gene: TRBJ2-6
d_gene: .
v_gene: TRBV4-1
abundance: .
CDR3nt: TGCGCCAGCAGCCAAGAGGGGGGGGCCGGGGCCAACGTCCTGACTTTC
CDR3aa: CASSQEGGAGANVLTF

j_gene: TRBJ1-4
d_gene: .
v_gene: TRBV19
abundance: few
CDR3nt: TGTGCCAGTAAGGGGGCAACTAATGAAAAACTGTTTTTT
CDR3aa: CASKGATNEKLFF

j_gene: TRBJ2-1
d_gene: TRBD1
v_gene: TRBV19
abundance: .
CDR3nt: TGTGCCAGTAGTATTTCTTGGTTTCGGGGACAGGGTCGAGGGGAGCAGTTCTTC
CDR3aa: CASSISWFRGQGRGEQFF

j_gene: TRBJ2-5
d_gene: TRBD2
v_gene: TRBV7-9
abundance: .
CDR3nt: TGTGCCAGCCGAGCGGGGGGGATTCAAGAGACCCAGTACTTC
CDR3aa: CASRAGGIQETQYF

j_gene: TRBJ2-7
d_gene: TRBD1
v_gene: TRBV18
abundance: .
CDR3nt: TGTGCCAGCTCACAAACCGGGACAGGGATCGACGAGCAGTACTTC
CDR3aa: CASSQTGTGIDEQYF

j_gene: TRBJ1-1
d_gene: TRBD1
v_gene: TRBV29-1
abundance: .
CDR3nt: TGCAGCGTTGAAGATCTTTCACGGCGTCCTCCAGGGGGCGCGGAATTGAGGACTGAAGCTTTCTTT
CDR3aa: CSVEDLSRRPPGGAELRTEAFF

j_gene: TRBJ2-6
d_gene: TRBD1
v_gene: TRBV19
abundance: .
CDR3nt: TGTGCCAGCAAGCAGGGGGCTGGGGCCAACGTCCTGACCTTC
CDR3aa: CASKQGAGANVLTF

j_gene: TRBJ1-1
d_gene: TRBD1
v_gene: TRBV4-2
abundance: .
CDR3nt: TGTGCCAGCAGGCAGGGGGCTGGTACGGCGCGTGGGACTGAAGCTTTCTTT
CDR3aa: CASRQGAGTARGTEAFF

j_gene: TRBJ1-2
d_gene: TRBD1
v_gene: TRBV10-3
abundance: .
CDR3nt: TGTGCCATCAGTGAGTCGACAGGGACGTATGGCTACACCTTC
CDR3aa: CAISESTGTYGYTF

j_gene: TRBJ1-2
d_gene: TRBD1
v_gene: TRBV6-1
abundance: .
CDR3nt: TGTGCCAGCAGTGAAGCGACAGGGGTCACGTATGGCTACACCTTC
CDR3aa: CASSEATGVTYGYTF

j_gene: TRBJ2-3
d_gene: TRBD2
v_gene: TRBV7-9
abundance: .
CDR3nt: TGTGCCAGCAGCAACGGACTAGCGGGGGGGTCAGATACGCAGTATTTT
CDR3aa: CASSNGLAGGSDTQYF